Sequencing of this T cell receptor beta chain was carried out in a study of OX40 agonist ivuxolimab in advanced cancers. Background on the study: Enrolled patients in dose escalation had cancers that were hepatocellular carcinoma, melanoma, renal cell or head and neck cancer. Cohort: roughly 79% men, mean age approximately 64, aged about 23 to 80.

Germline-derived CDR1 and CDR2 are SGHTA and FQGNSA. V was pared by 5 bases and J by 8 bases, with 18 bases between. CDR3 length equals 14 residues. Only in-frame clones appear in the TCRdb table, and some are missing; sequencing was by immunoSEQ multiplex PCR. This table has some 76,000 clones, over 70% appearing once. The chain employs TRBV7-2 and TRBJ1-2; no clear D. Sequencing was performed on CD4+ or CD8+ T cells sorted from blood, taken in a trial of the OX40 agonist ivuxolimab. This sequence originates from an adult with an advanced solid tumor such as melanoma, head and neck, liver or kidney cancer. CDR3 region: CASSVIRGTVGYTF. The DNA for the CDR3 is TGTGCCAGCAGCGTAATACGGGGAACCGTGGGCTACACCTTC.